One sample yielded the 18 T cell receptor beta chains listed below, sequenced in a study of T cell repertoires in cytomegalovirus infection. MiXCR, applied by TCRdb to the reads, yields one record per CDR3 protein. The sample yields a few hundred thousand distinct CDR3 sequences, 18% seen once. The material sequenced was PBMCs. All receptors derive from a human donor in good health (CMV status not recorded). Some clones in this sample may be carry-over from other donors' samples.

This clonotype was found many times. CDR3 DNA: TGTGCCAGCAGCTTAGATCGGGGGGAAAGTTTTGAGCAGTACTTC. Its translation: CASSLDRGESFEQYF. This chain links TRBV7-2 with TRBJ2-7; 7 bases are a match to TRBD2. Trimming at V came to 1 base and at J to 7 bases, leaving 10 bases not matched to a gene. The CDR3 runs to 15 residues. Germline V gene lookup returns CDR1 SGHTA and CDR2 FQGNSA.

The chain has TRBV2 and TRBJ2-3, with a tentative D call TRBD2 (7 bases). CDR1 is SNHLY, CDR2 FYNNEI, per germline. V was pared by 8 bases and J by 0 bases, with 18 bases between. The CDR3 length is 16 residues. DNA of the CDR3: TGTGCCAGCGGGGGGGGGGCGGAATCTAGCACAGATACGCAGTATTTT. As protein: CASGGGAESSTDTQYF.

The chain is built from TRBV6-1 and TRBJ2-1, with D perhaps TRBD1 (6 bases). Germline V gene data show CDR1 as MNHNS and CDR2 as SASEGT. V lost 7 bases and J 0 bases, leaving 16 bases between the germline ends. The CDR3 runs 16 residues. Written as DNA, the CDR3 is TGTGCCAGCATCAGTTTTGGGGACATCTCCTACAATGAGCAGTTCTTC. It specifies CASISFGDISYNEQFF.

The chain links TRBV15 to TRBJ2-2; D remains ambiguous. This CDR3 spans 13 amino acids. CDR1 is LNHNV and CDR2 is YYDKDF in the germline V gene (reference sequence). Between the trimmed V and J ends, which lost 6 bases and 8 bases, there was a span of 13 bases. CDR3: CATRTTGAGELFF. For the CDR3, the DNA is TGTGCCACCAGAACGACCGGAGCGGGGGAGCTGTTTTTT.

A few counts support this clonotype. The chain joins TRBV20-1 to TRBJ2-1; unclear D gene. The CDR3 runs to 15 residues. Per the germline V gene, CDR1 is DFQATT and CDR2 is SNEGSKA (reference sequence). V was clipped by 0 bases and J by 5 bases, with 14 bases between them. The CDR3 region has the DNA TGCAGTGCTAGAGATCTGACCTATCGCGACAATGAGCAGTTCTTC. It translates to CSARDLTYRDNEQFF.

This clonotype was seen at least ten times. This chain joins TRBV7-3 and TRBJ1-1, with D possibly being TRBD1 (6 bases). The CDR3 has 14 amino acids. Germline CDR1 reads SGHTA; CDR2 reads FQGTGA. Trimming shortened V by 5 bases and J by 1 base, and 11 bases separated the two germline ends. The DNA for the CDR3 is TGTGCCAGCAGCCCGGGACACTCGAACACTGAAGCTTTCTTT. This sequence encodes CASSPGHSNTEAFF.

This clonotype was found a few times. The chain carries TRBV28 and TRBJ1-5; TRBD1 matches at 8 bases. Trimming at V came to 11 bases and at J to 5 bases, leaving 11 bases not matched to a gene. Germline CDR1 reads MDHEN; CDR2 reads SYDVKM. There are 14 residues in the CDR3. In nucleotides, the CDR3 is TGTGCCTTACAACCAGGGGGCGAGGATCAGCCCCAGCATTTT. The encoded protein is CALQPGGEDQPQHF.

The rearrangement joins TRBV30 to TRBJ1-2; D possibly corresponds to TRBD1 (5 bases). The CDR3 spans 14 residues. CDR1 and CDR2 (germline): GTSNPN, SVGIG (reference sequence). The ends were cut back, 0 bases at V and 4 bases at J, with 12 bases in the middle. The CDR3 here is CAWSVGTAAYGYTF. DNA of the CDR3: TGTGCCTGGAGTGTAGGGACGGCAGCCTATGGCTACACCTTC.

Only a few counts were recorded for this clonotype. V is TRBV7-9 and J is TRBJ1-4; no firm D call. Germline V CDR1 and CDR2: SEHNR, FQNEAQ (reference sequence). The CDR3 length is 14 residues. V was trimmed by 2 bases and J by 11 bases, leaving 15 bases between them. The CDR3 region has the DNA TGTGCCAGCAGCTTAACGGGCGCAGCTAAGAAACTGTTTTTT. It specifies CASSLTGAAKKLFF.

The table lists this clonotype with many counts. The rearrangement uses TRBV19 and TRBJ2-7, with 9 bases identical to TRBD1. The V and J ends lost 10 bases and 3 bases, in that order; junction bases with no gene match: 7. The CDR3 length is 13 residues. The V gene's germline CDR1 is LNHDA and CDR2 SQIVND (reference sequence). The CDR3 DNA follows: TGTGCCACAAAACCGGGACAGGGCTACGAGCAGTACTTC. This translates into CATKPGQGYEQYF.

Ten or more counts support this clonotype. The chain has TRBV7-2 and TRBJ2-1, with 11 positions matching TRBD2. The junction had 6 bases not matched to a gene; V was cut back by 5 bases and J by 6 bases. CDR1 is SGHTA and CDR2 is FQGNSA in the germline V gene. This CDR3 is built from 15 residues. The CDR3 region is CASSKLAGVGNEQFF. The CDR3 DNA reads TGTGCCAGCAGCAAACTAGCGGGAGTCGGCAATGAGCAGTTCTTC.

This clonotype appeared a few times. The chain uses TRBV20-1 and TRBJ2-2; TRBD1 agrees at 8 bases. Trimming at V came to 2 bases and at J to 7 bases, leaving 6 bases not matched to a gene. The germline gives CDR1 DFQATT, CDR2 SNEGSKA (reference sequence). The CDR3 loop spans 14 amino acids. CDR3 sequence reads: CSARMDRAGGELFF. In DNA form, the CDR3 reads TGCAGTGCTAGAATGGACAGGGCGGGCGGGGAGCTGTTTTTT.

There are many counts of this clonotype. The J gene is TRBJ2-1, the V gene TRBV7-6, with 8 bases lining up with TRBD2. Germline trimming cut 1 base from V and 8 bases from J; bases unmatched to any gene: 13. CDR1 is SGHVS, CDR2 FNYEAQ, per germline. The CDR3 contains 17 residues. CDR3 bases: TGTGCCAGCAGCTTAGAATCGGGGACGGGGGGGCTCTATGAGCAGTTCTTC. Its translation is CASSLESGTGGLYEQFF.

This chain links TRBV30 with TRBJ2-7; D possibly corresponds to TRBD2 (6 bases). V was trimmed by 5 bases and J by 7 bases, leaving 18 bases between them. CDR1 and CDR2 from the germline V gene are GTSNPN and SVGIG (reference sequence). CDR3 length equals 13 residues. Here the CDR3 reads CAWEGTPTGEQYF. In DNA form, the CDR3 reads TGTGCCTGGGAAGGGACTCCTACTGGGGAGCAGTACTTC.

This clonotype appeared a few times. The rearrangement links TRBV2 to TRBJ1-5, with TRBD1 as a possible D gene (5 bases). This CDR3 is built from 13 residues. V was cut by 4 bases and J by 7 bases, with 11 bases left in between. The germline gives CDR1 SNHLY, CDR2 FYNNEI. CDR3 bases: TGTGCCAGCAGTGCAGGGATACGACAGCCCCAGCATTTT. It specifies CASSAGIRQPQHF.

The J gene is TRBJ1-5, the V gene TRBV5-6; D unclear. Trimming left V 4 bases short and J 8 bases short, with 19 bases between. CDR1 and CDR2 from the germline V gene are SGHDT and YYEEEE. The CDR3 has 15 amino acids. As DNA, the CDR3 is TGTGCCAGCAGCCGAAAACACGGGGTAGTCAAGCCCCAGCATTTT. Translation gives CASSRKHGVVKPQHF.

This chain uses TRBV19 with TRBJ1-1; maybe TRBD1 (6 bases). The CDR3 extends over 15 amino acids. V was shortened by 6 bases and J by 4 bases, with 18 bases between the two germline ends. Germline-derived CDR1 and CDR2 are LNHDA and SQIVND (reference sequence). DNA of the CDR3: TGTGCCAGTAGCAACAGGGCCGGGAGGAGCACTGAAGCTTTCTTT. Translated: CASSNRAGRSTEAFF.

This clonotype has just a few counts. The chain combines TRBV12-3 or TRBV12-4 with TRBJ1-4; 9 nucleotides match TRBD1. The CDR3 runs to 14 residues. J gave up 8 bases and V 5 bases, and 6 bases lay outside the gene matches. The DNA of the CDR3 is TGTGCCAGCAGTCAACAGGGGGCGCGGGAAAAACTGTTTTTT. It specifies CASSQQGAREKLFF.